This TCR beta chain was sequenced for a study of regulatory T cells in long-lasting Graves disease. The sample's time point: newly diagnosed GD, antithyroid drugs for less than 3 months. PBMC-extracted RNA yielded the TCR library. The patients included were those that came from an endocrinology department in Xi'an, China. Assembly of TCR beta libraries relied on iRepertoire HTBI primers together with Arm-PCR of CDR3 regions. Via MiXCR, TCRdb re-called the multiplex PCR reads, giving one row per CDR3 protein. This sample has roughly 500,000 distinct CDR3 sequences, with approximately 15% found just once. This clonotype has a count of ten or more. V gave up 4 bases and J gave up 2 bases, with 6 bases separating them. The V gene's germline CDR1 is SGHAT and CDR2 FQNNGV. This CDR3 has 12 amino acids. The same data also went into a second study, on T cells in Graves' hyperthyroidism and ophthalmopathy. That work contributes: Absent ophthalmopathy progression within 18 months defined stable Graves' hyperthyroidism. In blood, most of the thyroid clonotypes expanded above 0.001 were also present.

The V and J genes are TRBV11-2 and TRBJ2-7; D not resolved. This clonotype was sampled from a man aged 30-40 years with Graves disease. Sequenced here: peripheral blood mononuclear cells (PBMCs), sampled at new diagnosis, from a patient treated with antithyroid drugs. The CDR3 DNA reads TGTGCCAGCAGCTCAACTCCCTACGAGCAGTACTTC. Amino acids: CASSSTPYEQYF.